This TCR beta chain was captured in a study of CD8+CD57+ T cells in acquired aplastic anemia. TCR beta VDJ combinations and CDR3 sequences were profiled from genomic DNA. TCRdb analysed the reads with MiXCR anew, one entry per CDR3 protein. The sample shows some 220,000 distinct CDR3 sequences, around 32% of them seen only once. This clonotype has a count of ten or more. This CDR3 spans 14 amino acids. CDR1 and CDR2 (germline): MRHNA, SNTAGT. V gave up 4 bases and J gave up 4 bases, with 10 bases separating them. The TCR sequence derives from a human donor in good health, serving as a control. This rearrangement joins TRBV6-4 to TRBJ2-2; D is perhaps TRBD1 (7 bases). Sequencing input: sorted CD4+, CD8+, or CD8+CD57+ T cells (not recorded which) from PBMCs. CDR3 nucleotide sequence: TGTGCCAGCAGTGGACAGGGAGGCACCGGGGAGCTGTTTTTT. It encodes CASSGQGGTGELFF.